The clone carrying this TCR beta chain counts as medium-sized. Its antigen is unknown. The data stem from a study of T cells after posttransplantation cyclophosphamide. Findings and caveats of the study: TRB overlap between skin or GI tissue T cells and blood was limited. Recipient CMV seropositivity and CMV reactivation strongly tracked TRB clonality.

The CDR3 spans 12 residues. V shed 10 bases and J shed 0 bases, with 9 bases lying between them. The V gene's germline CDR1 is SGHTA and CDR2 FQGNSA. Cyclophosphamide on days +3 and +4 followed busulfan-fludarabine conditioning and a marrow graft. The assay was immunoSEQ multiplex PCR, and TCRdb's table has in-frame clones only and misses some. The sample includes about 7,200 clones, none of them occurring once. The clonotype originates from a female patient aged 45-60 years who received an allogeneic stem cell transplant from an unrelated donor, was CMV-positive, and had acute GVHD only. These T cells may partly come from the graft donor. The sequences come from PBMCs, collected after allogeneic stem cell transplant with posttransplant cyclophosphamide. This sequence joins TRBV7-2 and TRBJ1-1; D remains ambiguous. CDR3 loop: CATQTLNTEAFF. CDR3 in DNA: TGTGCCACCCAGACATTGAACACTGAAGCTTTCTTT. The full variable domain, completed using reference TRBV7-2 and TRBJ1-1, is GAGVSQSPSNKVTEKGKDVELRCDPISGHTALYWYRQSLGQGLEFLIYFQGNSAPDKSGLPSDRFSAERTGGSVSTLTIQRTQQEDSAVYLCATQTLNTEAFFGQGTRLTVV.